The clone carrying this T cell receptor beta chain has just one count. This sample was taken from a study of control samples from healthy donors and cancer patients. Assay used: immunoSEQ multiplex PCR; TCRdb lists only in-frame clones, some missing. The data hold around 80,000 clones, with more than 70% observed a single time. The germline gives CDR1 LNHDA, CDR2 SQIVND (reference sequence). The CDR3 runs 15 residues. The V gene lost 5 bases and the J gene lost 7 bases, with 20 bases spanning the gap. The chain joins TRBV19 to TRBJ2-5, with D perhaps TRBD1 or TRBD2 (5 bases each). The TCR was taken from a man aged 45 to 65 in good health. Sequencing was carried out using blood. CDR3 bases: TGTGCCAGTAGTGCAGGACTGGGACGACCTGTGACCCAGTACTTC. Protein sequence: CASSAGLGRPVTQYF.